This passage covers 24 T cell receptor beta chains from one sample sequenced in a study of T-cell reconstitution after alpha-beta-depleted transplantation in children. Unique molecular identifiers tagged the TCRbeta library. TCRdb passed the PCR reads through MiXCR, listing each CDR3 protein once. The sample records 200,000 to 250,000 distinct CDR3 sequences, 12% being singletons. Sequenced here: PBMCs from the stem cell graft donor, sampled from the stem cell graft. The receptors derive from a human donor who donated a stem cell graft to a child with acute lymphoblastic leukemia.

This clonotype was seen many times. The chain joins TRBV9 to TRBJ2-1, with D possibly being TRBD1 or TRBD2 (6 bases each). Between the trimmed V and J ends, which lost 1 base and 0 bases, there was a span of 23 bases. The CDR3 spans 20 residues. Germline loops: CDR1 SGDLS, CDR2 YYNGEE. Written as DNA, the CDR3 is TGTGCCAGCAGCGTAAATTTGGGGGCATATGGGGGGAGCTCCTACAATGAGCAGTTCTTC. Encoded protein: CASSVNLGAYGGSSYNEQFF.

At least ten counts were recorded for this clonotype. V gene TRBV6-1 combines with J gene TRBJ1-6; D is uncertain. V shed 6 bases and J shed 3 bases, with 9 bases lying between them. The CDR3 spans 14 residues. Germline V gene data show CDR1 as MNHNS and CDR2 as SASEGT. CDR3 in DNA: TGTGCCAGCAGGGTGCAGCTCTATAATTCACCCCTCCACTTT. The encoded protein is CASRVQLYNSPLHF.

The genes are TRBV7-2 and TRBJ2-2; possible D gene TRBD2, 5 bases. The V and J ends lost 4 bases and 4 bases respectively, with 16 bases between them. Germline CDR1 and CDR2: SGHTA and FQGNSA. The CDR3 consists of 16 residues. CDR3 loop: CASSSRVGVGTGELFF. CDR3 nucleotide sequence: TGTGCCAGCAGCTCGCGGGTTGGCGTGGGCACCGGGGAGCTGTTTTTT.

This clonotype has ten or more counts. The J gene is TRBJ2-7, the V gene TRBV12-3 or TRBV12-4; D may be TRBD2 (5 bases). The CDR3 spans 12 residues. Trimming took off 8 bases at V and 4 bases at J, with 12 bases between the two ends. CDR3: CASGLGAYEQYF. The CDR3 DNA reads TGTGCCAGCGGATTGGGAGCTTACGAGCAGTACTTC.

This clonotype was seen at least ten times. The CDR3 DNA sequence: TGTGCCAGCAGCGTTCTAGCGGGGGGGTACCAAGAGACCCAGTACTTC. This sequence encodes CASSVLAGGYQETQYF. The V call is TRBV9, the J call TRBJ2-5, with 12 bases aligning to TRBD2. V shed 2 bases, J shed 0 bases, and the junction held 2 bases outside the gene matches. Germline lookup yields CDR1 SGDLS and CDR2 YYNGEE. The CDR3 has 16 amino acids. Together with reference TRBV9 and TRBJ2-5, the CDR3 gives the full variable domain: DSGVTQTPKHLITATGQRVTLRCSPRSGDLSVYWYQQSLDQGLQFLIQYYNGEERAKGNILERFSAQQFPDLHSELNLSSLELGDSALYFCASSVLAGGYQETQYFGPGTRLLVL.

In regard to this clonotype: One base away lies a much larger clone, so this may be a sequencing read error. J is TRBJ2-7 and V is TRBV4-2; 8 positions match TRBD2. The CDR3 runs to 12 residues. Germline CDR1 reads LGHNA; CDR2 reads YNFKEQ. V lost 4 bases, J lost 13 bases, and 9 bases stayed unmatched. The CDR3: CASSPGGTQAYF. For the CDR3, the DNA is TGTGCCAGCAGCCCGGGGGGGACACAGGCTTACTTC.

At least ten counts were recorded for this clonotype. CDR3 amino acids: CASALTPGINYGYTF. The CDR3 nucleotides read TGCGCCAGCGCCCTCACCCCGGGGATTAACTATGGCTACACCTTC. The V call is TRBV5-1, the J call TRBJ1-2; D gene unclear. CDR1 is SGHRS, CDR2 YFSETQ, per germline. V was trimmed by 7 bases and J by 1 base, leaving 17 bases between them. This CDR3 is 15 amino acids long. Combining the CDR3 with reference TRBV5-1 and TRBJ1-2 gives the whole variable domain KAGVTQTPRYLIKTRGQQVTLSCSPISGHRSVSWYQQTPGQGLQFLFEYFSETQRNKGNFPGRFSGRQFSNSRSEMNVSTLELGDSALYLCASALTPGINYGYTFGSGTRLTVV.

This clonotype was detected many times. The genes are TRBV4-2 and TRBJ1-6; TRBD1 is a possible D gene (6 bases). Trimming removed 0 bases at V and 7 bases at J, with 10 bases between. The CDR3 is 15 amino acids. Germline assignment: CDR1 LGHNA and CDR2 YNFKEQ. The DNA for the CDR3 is TGTGCCAGCAGCCAAGACGGGACAAGCAATTCACCCCTCCACTTT. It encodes CASSQDGTSNSPLHF.

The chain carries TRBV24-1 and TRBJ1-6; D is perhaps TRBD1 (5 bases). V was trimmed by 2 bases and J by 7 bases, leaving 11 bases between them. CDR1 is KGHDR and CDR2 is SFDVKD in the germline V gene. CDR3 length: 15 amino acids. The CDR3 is CATSDSRQSNSPLHF. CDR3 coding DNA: TGTGCCACCAGTGATTCGCGACAGTCAAATTCACCCCTCCACTTT.

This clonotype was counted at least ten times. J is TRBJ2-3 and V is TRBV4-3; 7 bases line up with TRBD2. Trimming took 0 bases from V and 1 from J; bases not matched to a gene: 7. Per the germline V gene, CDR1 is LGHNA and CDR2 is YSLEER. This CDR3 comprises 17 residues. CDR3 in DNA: TGCGCCAGCAGCCAAGATCAATCCGCGGGGGGCACAGATACGCAGTATTTT. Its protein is CASSQDQSAGGTDTQYF.

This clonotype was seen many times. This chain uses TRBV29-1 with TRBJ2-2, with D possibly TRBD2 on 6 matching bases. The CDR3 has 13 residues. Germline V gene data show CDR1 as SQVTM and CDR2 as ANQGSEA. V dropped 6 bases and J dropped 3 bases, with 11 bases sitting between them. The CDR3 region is CSVGDFDTGELFF. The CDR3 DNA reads TGCAGCGTCGGGGACTTCGACACCGGGGAGCTGTTTTTT.

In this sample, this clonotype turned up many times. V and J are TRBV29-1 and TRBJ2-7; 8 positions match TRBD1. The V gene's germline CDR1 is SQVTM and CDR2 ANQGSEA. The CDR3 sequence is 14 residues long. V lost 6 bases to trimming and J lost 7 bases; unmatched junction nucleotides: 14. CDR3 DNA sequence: TGCAGCGTATCCTCCGGGACAGGAGTTTGGGAGCAGTACTTC. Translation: CSVSSGTGVWEQYF.

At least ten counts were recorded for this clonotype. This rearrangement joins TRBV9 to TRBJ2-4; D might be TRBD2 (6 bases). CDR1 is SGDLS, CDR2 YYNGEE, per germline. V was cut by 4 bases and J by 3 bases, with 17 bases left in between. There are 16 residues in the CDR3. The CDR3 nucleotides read TGTGCCAGCAGCCCGTCGACTAGGCTGGGCAAAAACATTCAGTACTTC. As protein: CASSPSTRLGKNIQYF.

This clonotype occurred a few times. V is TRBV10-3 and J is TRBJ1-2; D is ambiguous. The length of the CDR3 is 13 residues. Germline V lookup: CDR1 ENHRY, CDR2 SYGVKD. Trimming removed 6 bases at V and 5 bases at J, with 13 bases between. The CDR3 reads CAIRAVTPYGYTF. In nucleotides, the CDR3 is TGTGCCATCAGGGCCGTTACACCATATGGCTACACCTTC.

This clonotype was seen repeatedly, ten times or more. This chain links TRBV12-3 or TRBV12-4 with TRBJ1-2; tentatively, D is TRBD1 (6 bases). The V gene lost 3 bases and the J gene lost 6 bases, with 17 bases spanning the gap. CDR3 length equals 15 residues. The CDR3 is CASSFFGQGMNGYTF. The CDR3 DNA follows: TGTGCCAGCAGTTTCTTCGGGCAGGGGATGAATGGCTACACCTTC.

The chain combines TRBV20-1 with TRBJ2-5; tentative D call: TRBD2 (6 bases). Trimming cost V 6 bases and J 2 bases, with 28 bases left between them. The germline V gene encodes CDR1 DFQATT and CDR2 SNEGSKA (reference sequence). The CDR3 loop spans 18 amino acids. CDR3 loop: CSARAPGMGGGWQETQYF. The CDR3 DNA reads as TGCAGTGCCCGGGCTCCGGGGATGGGGGGTGGGTGGCAAGAGACCCAGTACTTC.

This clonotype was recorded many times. The CDR3 here is CASSLGAGTPSYEQYF. For the CDR3, the DNA is TGTGCCAGCAGCTTAGGGGCAGGGACCCCTTCCTACGAGCAGTACTTC. The chain combines TRBV11-2 with TRBJ2-7, with D tentatively TRBD1 or TRBD2 (5 bases each). CDR3 length: 16 amino acids. V lost 1 base, J lost 1 base, and 14 bases lay in between. Germline CDR1 SGHAT, CDR2 FQNNGV.

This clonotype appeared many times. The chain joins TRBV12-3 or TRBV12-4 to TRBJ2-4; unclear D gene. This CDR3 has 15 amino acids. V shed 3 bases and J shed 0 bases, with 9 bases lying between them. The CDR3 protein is CASSFALLAKNIQYF. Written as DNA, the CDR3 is TGTGCCAGCAGTTTCGCGCTTCTAGCCAAAAACATTCAGTACTTC.

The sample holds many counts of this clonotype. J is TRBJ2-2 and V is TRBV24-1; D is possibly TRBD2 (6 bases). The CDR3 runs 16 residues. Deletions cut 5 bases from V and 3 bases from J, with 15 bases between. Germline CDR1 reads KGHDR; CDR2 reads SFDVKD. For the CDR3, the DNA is TGTGCCACCAGTGGGCGGGATCAGTCCCACACCGGGGAGCTGTTTTTT. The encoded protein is CATSGRDQSHTGELFF.

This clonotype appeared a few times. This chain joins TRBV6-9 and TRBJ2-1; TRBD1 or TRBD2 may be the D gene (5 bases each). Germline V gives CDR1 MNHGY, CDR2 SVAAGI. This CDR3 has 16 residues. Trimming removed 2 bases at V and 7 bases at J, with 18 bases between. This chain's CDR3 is CASSYPGTSNGNEQFF. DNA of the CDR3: TGTGCCAGCAGTTATCCCGGGACCTCTAATGGGAATGAGCAGTTCTTC.

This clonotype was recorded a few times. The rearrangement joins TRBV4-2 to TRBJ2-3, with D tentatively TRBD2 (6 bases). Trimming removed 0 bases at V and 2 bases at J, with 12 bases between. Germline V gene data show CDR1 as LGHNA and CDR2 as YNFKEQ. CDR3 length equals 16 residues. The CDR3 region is CASSQEGAGYTDTQYF. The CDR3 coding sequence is TGTGCCAGCAGCCAAGAAGGTGCGGGGTACACAGATACGCAGTATTTT.

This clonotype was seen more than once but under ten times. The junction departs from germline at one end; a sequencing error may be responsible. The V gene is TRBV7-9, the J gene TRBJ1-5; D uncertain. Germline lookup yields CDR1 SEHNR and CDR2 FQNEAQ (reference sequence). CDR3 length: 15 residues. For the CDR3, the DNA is TGTGCCAGCAGCTTAGAGACTACCGCTGCTCAGGCCCAGCATTTT. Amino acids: CASSLETTAAQAQHF.

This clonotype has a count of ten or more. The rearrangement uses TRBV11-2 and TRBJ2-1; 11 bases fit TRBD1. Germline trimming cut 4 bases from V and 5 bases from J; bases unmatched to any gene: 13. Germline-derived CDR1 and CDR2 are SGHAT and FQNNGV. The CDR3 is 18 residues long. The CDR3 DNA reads TGTGCCAGCAGCTCCCGGGACAGGGGGTCCCTGGTAGACAATGAGCAGTTCTTC. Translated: CASSSRDRGSLVDNEQFF.

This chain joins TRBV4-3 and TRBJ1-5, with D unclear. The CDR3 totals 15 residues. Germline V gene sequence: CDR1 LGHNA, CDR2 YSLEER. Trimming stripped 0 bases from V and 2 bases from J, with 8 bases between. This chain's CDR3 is CASSQDGKGNQPQHF. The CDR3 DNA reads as TGCGCCAGCAGCCAAGATGGGAAGGGCAATCAGCCCCAGCATTTT.